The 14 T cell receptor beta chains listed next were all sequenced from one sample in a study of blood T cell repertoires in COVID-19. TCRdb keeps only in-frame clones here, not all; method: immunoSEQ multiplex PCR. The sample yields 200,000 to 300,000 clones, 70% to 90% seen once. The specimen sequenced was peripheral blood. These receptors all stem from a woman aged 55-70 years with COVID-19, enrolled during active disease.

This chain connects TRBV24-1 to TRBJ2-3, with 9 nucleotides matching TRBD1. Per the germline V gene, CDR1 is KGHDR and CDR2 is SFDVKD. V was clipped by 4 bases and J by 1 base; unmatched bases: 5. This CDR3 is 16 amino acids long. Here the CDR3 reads CATSDTGGWGTDTQYF. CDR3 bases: TGTGCCACCAGTGACACAGGGGGCTGGGGCACAGATACGCAGTATTTT.

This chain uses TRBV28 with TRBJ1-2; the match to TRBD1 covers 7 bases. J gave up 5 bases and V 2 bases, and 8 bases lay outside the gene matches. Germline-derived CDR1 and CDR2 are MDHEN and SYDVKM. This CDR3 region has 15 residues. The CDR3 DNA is TGTGCCAGCAGTTTAGTCCGGGACAGTCCTTATGGCTACACCTTC. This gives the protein CASSLVRDSPYGYTF.

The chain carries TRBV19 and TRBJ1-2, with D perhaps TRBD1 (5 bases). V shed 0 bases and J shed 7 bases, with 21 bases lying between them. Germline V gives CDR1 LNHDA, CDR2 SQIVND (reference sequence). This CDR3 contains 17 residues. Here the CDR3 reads CASSIDEGRGGSRGYTF. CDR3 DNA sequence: TGTGCCAGTAGTATAGACGAGGGAAGGGGAGGAAGTCGTGGCTACACCTTC.

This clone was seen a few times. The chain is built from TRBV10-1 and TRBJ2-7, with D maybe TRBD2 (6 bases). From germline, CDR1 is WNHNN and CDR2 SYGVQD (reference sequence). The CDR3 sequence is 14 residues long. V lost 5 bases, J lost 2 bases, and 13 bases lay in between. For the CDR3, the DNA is TGCGCCAGCAGTACCCTAGCGAAACCCTACGAGCAGTACTTC. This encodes CASSTLAKPYEQYF.

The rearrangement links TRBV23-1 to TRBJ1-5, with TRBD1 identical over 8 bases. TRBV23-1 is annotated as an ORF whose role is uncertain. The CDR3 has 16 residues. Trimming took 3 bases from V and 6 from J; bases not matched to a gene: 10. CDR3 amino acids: CASSHTTDRVGQPQHF. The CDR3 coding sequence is TGCGCCAGCAGTCATACCACGGACAGGGTGGGTCAGCCCCAGCATTTT.

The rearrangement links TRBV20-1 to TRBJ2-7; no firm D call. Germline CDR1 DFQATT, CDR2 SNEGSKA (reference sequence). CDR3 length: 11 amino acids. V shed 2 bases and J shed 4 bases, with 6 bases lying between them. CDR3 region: CSARTTYEQYF. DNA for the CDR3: TGCAGTGCTAGAACTACTTACGAGCAGTACTTC.

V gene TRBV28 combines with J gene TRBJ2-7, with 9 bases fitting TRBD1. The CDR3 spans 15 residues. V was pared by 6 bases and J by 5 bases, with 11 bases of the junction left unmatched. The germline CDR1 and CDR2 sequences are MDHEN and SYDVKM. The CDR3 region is CASRRPGQGSDEQYF. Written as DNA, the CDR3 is TGTGCCAGCAGGCGACCGGGACAGGGTAGCGACGAGCAGTACTTC.

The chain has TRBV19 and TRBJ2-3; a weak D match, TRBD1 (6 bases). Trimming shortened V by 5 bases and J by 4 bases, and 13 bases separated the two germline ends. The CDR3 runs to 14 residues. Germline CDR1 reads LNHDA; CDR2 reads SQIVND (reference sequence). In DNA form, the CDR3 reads TGTGCCAGTAGTTTACAGGGTTCGTCAGATACGCAGTATTTT. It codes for CASSLQGSSDTQYF.

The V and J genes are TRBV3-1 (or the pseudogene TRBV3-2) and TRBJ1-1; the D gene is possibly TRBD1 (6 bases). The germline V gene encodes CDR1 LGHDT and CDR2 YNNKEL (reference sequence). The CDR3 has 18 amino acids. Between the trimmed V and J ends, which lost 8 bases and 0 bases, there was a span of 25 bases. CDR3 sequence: CASGLPTTGSLMNTEAFF. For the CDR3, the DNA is TGTGCCAGCGGGCTCCCCACTACAGGGTCCCTCATGAACACTGAAGCTTTCTTT.

The CDR3 protein is CATSDWDYNPTQYF. The CDR3 DNA is TGTGCCACCAGTGACTGGGACTACAATCCTACGCAGTATTTT. V and J are TRBV24-1 and TRBJ2-3; 7 bases are a match to TRBD2. CDR1 and CDR2 from the germline V gene are KGHDR and SFDVKD. This CDR3 spans 14 amino acids. Trimming took 4 bases from V and 8 from J; bases not matched to a gene: 8.

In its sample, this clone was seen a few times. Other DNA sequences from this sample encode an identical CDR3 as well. CDR3 amino acids: CASSFRGNYGYTF. CDR3 in DNA: TGTGCCAGCAGCTTTAGGGGAAACTATGGCTACACCTTC. This chain joins TRBV5-6 and TRBJ1-2, with D maybe TRBD1 (5 bases). The V end lost 2 bases, the J end lost 2 bases, and 7 bases lay between the germline ends. Looked up from germline, CDR1 is SGHDT and CDR2 is YYEEEE. The CDR3 has 13 amino acids.

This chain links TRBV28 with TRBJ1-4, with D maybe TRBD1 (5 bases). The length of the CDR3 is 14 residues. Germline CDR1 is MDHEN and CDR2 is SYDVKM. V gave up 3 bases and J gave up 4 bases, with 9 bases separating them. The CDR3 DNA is TGTGCCAGCAGTTTTACAGGTTTTAATGAAAAACTGTTTTTT. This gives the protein CASSFTGFNEKLFF.

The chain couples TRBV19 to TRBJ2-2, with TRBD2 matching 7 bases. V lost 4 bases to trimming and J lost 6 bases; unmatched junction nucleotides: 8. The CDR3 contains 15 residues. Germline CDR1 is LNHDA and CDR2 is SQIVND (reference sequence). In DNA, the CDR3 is TGTGCCAGTAGTACGAAATTACTAGCGTCCGGGGAGCTGTTTTTT. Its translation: CASSTKLLASGELFF.

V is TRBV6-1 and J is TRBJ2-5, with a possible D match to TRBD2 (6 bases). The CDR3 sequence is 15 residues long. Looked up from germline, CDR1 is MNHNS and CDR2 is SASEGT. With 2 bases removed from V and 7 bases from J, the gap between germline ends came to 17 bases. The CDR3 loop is CASSERQGGYGTQYF. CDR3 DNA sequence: TGTGCCAGCAGTGAACGGCAGGGAGGTTACGGGACCCAGTACTTC.